A selection of T cell receptor beta chains follows, all from one sample in a study of T cell responses to AZD1222 COVID-19 vaccine. Generated by immunoSEQ multiplex PCR, the TCRdb table keeps only in-frame clones and is missing some. The sample contains 140,000 or so clones, approximately 90% of which appear only once. The input for sequencing was peripheral blood, taken on day 0 of AZD1222 vaccination. Receptor source: an adult in good health. Each CDR3 is given with its conserved first and last residue. D genes are given only for firm matches. Size is omitted from some rows. Given values are once, few, many or a class for expanded clones.

J gene	clone size	V gene	D gene	CDR3 DNA	CDR3 protein
TRBJ1-2	NA	TRBV7-3	NA	TGTGCCAGCAGCTTAAGGGGGGGCACTGGCTACACCTTC	CASSLRGGTGYTF
TRBJ1-1	NA	TRBV7-3	NA	TGTGCCAGCAGCTCACAGGGAGGGACTGAAGCTTTCTTT	CASSSQGGTEAFF
TRBJ1-2	NA	TRBV6-5	TRBD1	TGTGCCAGCAGTTACGGCGACAGGGTGGATGGCTACACCTTC	CASSYGDRVDGYTF
TRBJ2-3	NA	TRBV5-4	NA	TGTGCCAGCAGCTTCCTTCGGGGAAGGCCGGATTTT	CASSFLRGRPDF
TRBJ2-6	NA	TRBV29-1	NA	TGCAGCGTGAGGGTATCTGGGGCCAACGTCCTGACTTTC	CSVRVSGANVLTF
TRBJ1-3	NA	TRBV7-2	NA	TGTGCCAGCAGCTTTTTCGGCAGGCAAAACACCATATATTTT	CASSFFGRQNTIYF
TRBJ1-6	NA	TRBV6-4	NA	TGTGCCAGCAGTGTGACGGCAAGCCCTAATTCACCCCTCCACTTT	CASSVTASPNSPLHF
TRBJ2-3	NA	TRBV7-2	NA	TGTGCCAGCAGCTCGGATCGACTAGTCCCAGATACGCAGTATTTT	CASSSDRLVPDTQYF
TRBJ1-5	NA	TRBV7-2	TRBD1	TGTGCCAGCAGCGTCTCCGGGACAGGGGCCCATGGCAATCAGCCCCAGCATTTT	CASSVSGTGAHGNQPQHF
TRBJ1-2	NA	TRBV6-5	TRBD1	TGTGCCAGCAGGAGGACAGGGGCCTATGGCTACACCTTC	CASRRTGAYGYTF
TRBJ1-5	NA	TRBV4-1	NA	TGCGCCAGCAGCCAGAGGCAGAATCAGCCCCAGCATTTT	CASSQRQNQPQHF
TRBJ1-5	NA	TRBV10-3	NA	TGTGCCATCAGTCCAGGGACCGAAAATCAGCCCCAGCATTTT	CAISPGTENQPQHF
TRBJ1-3	NA	TRBV6-5	TRBD1	TGTGCCAGCAGGCGGGACAGAGGAGGAAACACCATATATTTT	CASRRDRGGNTIYF
TRBJ2-5	few	TRBV7-2	TRBD2	TGTGCCAGCAGCACTAGCGTAGGGGAGACCCAGTACTTC	CASSTSVGETQYF
TRBJ1-3	NA	TRBV6-1	NA	TGTGCCAGCAGTGATCTCGGAAGGGTGGGAAACACCATATATTTT	CASSDLGRVGNTIYF
TRBJ2-1	NA	TRBV6-2/TRBV6-3	TRBD2	TGTGCCAGCAGTTACCCCCGTCCCGGGGGGGCCGAGGAGCAGTTCTTC	CASSYPRPGGAEEQFF
TRBJ2-7	NA	TRBV27	NA	TGTGCCAGCAGTTTAGTTCGGGGAAACTACGAGCAGTACTTC	CASSLVRGNYEQYF
TRBJ2-2	NA	TRBV7-2	TRBD2	TGTGCCAGCAGCTTCAGGGGGCCGCGGACTAGCGGGGGGTCCGGGGAGCTGTTTTTT	CASSFRGPRTSGGSGELFF
TRBJ2-4	NA	TRBV7-9	TRBD1	TGTGCCAGCAGCTTATCTCAGGGGGCCTACAAAAACATTCAGTACTTC	CASSLSQGAYKNIQYF
TRBJ2-7	few	TRBV29-1	NA	TGCAGCGTTGAGGCCTTCTACGAGCAGTACTTC	CSVEAFYEQYF
TRBJ2-7	NA	TRBV4-3	NA	TGCGCCAGCAGCCAGCACCAGTCCTACGAGCAGTACTTC	CASSQHQSYEQYF
TRBJ1-1	NA	TRBV7-9	NA	TGTGCCAGCAGCTTAGCCCGTGACGGTGAAGCTTTCTTT	CASSLARDGEAFF
TRBJ2-5	NA	TRBV12-3/TRBV12-4	TRBD1	TGTGCCAGCAGTGAGGACAGGGAAGAGACCCAGTACTTC	CASSEDREETQYF
TRBJ2-1	NA	TRBV19	NA	TGTGCCAGTACGGACAGAAGTATGCCTTACAATGAGCAGTTCTTC	CASTDRSMPYNEQFF
TRBJ2-5	NA	TRBV18	NA	TGTGCCAGCTCGACGCCCGCGGGCGGCCAAGAGACCCAGTACTTC	CASSTPAGGQETQYF
TRBJ1-1	NA	TRBV7-2	NA	TGTGCCAGCAGCTTAGGGGGGCCTAGGAACACTGAAGCTTTCTTT	CASSLGGPRNTEAFF
TRBJ1-3	NA	TRBV10-3	NA	TGTGCCATCAGTGGCCTACAGGGAACTGGAAACACCATATATTTT	CAISGLQGTGNTIYF
TRBJ2-1	NA	TRBV5-1	TRBD1	TGCGCCAGCAGCTTGGCACAGGGGGCCCTAAATGAGCAGTTCTTC	CASSLAQGALNEQFF
TRBJ2-2	NA	TRBV11-2	NA	TGTGCCAGCGGGACCCGCAGATCCTACACCGGGGAGCTGTTTTTT	CASGTRRSYTGELFF
TRBJ2-5	NA	TRBV15	NA	TGTGCCACCAGCAGAGATAACCGGGGGCAAGAGACCCAGTACTTC	CATSRDNRGQETQYF
TRBJ1-1	once	TRBV2	TRBD1	TGTGCCAGCAGTAAGACAGGGACCACTGAAGCTTTCTTT	CASSKTGTTEAFF
TRBJ1-2	NA	TRBV9	TRBD1	TGTGCCAGCAGCGTAGGAGTCGGACAGGACTATGGCTACACCTTC	CASSVGVGQDYGYTF
TRBJ1-2	NA	TRBV7-8	NA	TGTGCCAGCAGCGTAACTGGGGCCGTCTATGGCTACACCTTC	CASSVTGAVYGYTF
TRBJ2-1	NA	TRBV5-6	TRBD1	TGTGCCAGCAGCTTGCGACAGGGAAGGTCCTACAATGAGCAGTTCTTC	CASSLRQGRSYNEQFF
TRBJ2-5	NA	TRBV7-7	NA	TGTGCTAGCAGCTTAATCGGCGCAGGGGTAGAGACCCAGTACTTC	CASSLIGAGVETQYF
TRBJ1-6	NA	TRBV10-3	NA	TGTGCCATCAGGACAGCGGAGAACTCACCCCTCCACTTT	CAIRTAENSPLHF
TRBJ1-5	NA	TRBV18	NA	TGTGCCAGCTCACCTAACCCCAGAAATAGCAATCAGCCCCAGCATTTT	CASSPNPRNSNQPQHF
TRBJ2-1	NA	TRBV13	TRBD1	TGTGCCAGCAACCCCGGGACAGGTGCCTACAATGAGCAGTTCTTC	CASNPGTGAYNEQFF
TRBJ2-3	NA	TRBV10-3	TRBD2	TGTGCCATCAGTGAACTAGCGGGGCGGGGAGATACGCAGTATTTT	CAISELAGRGDTQYF
TRBJ2-5	NA	TRBV7-3	NA	TGTGCCAGCAGCCTCAACAAGGGGGGGACCCAGTACTTC	CASSLNKGGTQYF
TRBJ2-2	NA	TRBV11-3	TRBD1	TGTGCCAGCAGCTTAAGGCAGGGGGCCGCCGGGGAGCTGTTTTTT	CASSLRQGAAGELFF
TRBJ1-2	NA	TRBV6-2/TRBV6-3	NA	TGTGCCAGCAGTTACCCTCAGGGAGCCGACTATGGCTACACCTTC	CASSYPQGADYGYTF
TRBJ1-2	once	TRBV3-1/TRBV3-2	NA	TGTGCCAGCAGCTCGGGGGCTGGCTACACCTTC	CASSSGAGYTF
TRBJ1-1	NA	TRBV5-1	TRBD1	TGCGCCAGCAGCTACTTTATTAACAGGGGAGTGAACACTGAAGCTTTCTTT	CASSYFINRGVNTEAFF
TRBJ2-2	NA	TRBV7-9	NA	TGTGCCAGCAGTTATGACAACAGGGAAGCCGGGGAGCTGTTTTTT	CASSYDNREAGELFF
TRBJ1-2	NA	TRBV7-2	NA	TGTGCCAGCAGCTTTGGGACGGCATGGGATGGCTACACCTTC	CASSFGTAWDGYTF
TRBJ2-7	NA	TRBV5-1	TRBD2	TGCGCCAGCAGCCCAAGACTAGCGGGGGCTTCCTACGAGCAGTACTTC	CASSPRLAGASYEQYF
TRBJ2-2	NA	TRBV19	TRBD1	TGTGCCAGTAGTTTCGGACAGGACCACACCGGGGAGCTGTTTTTT	CASSFGQDHTGELFF
TRBJ2-2	NA	TRBV3-1/TRBV3-2	NA	TGTGCCAGCAGCCAAGGCGGGGAGCTGTTTTTT	CASSQGGELFF
TRBJ1-5	NA	TRBV7-2	NA	TGTGCCAGCAGCTTAGAGCGCGGGGGTGGCCAGCCCCAGCATTTT	CASSLERGGGQPQHF
TRBJ1-4	NA	TRBV2	TRBD1	TGTGCCAGCAGACGGGACAGGGGTCGGGCAACTAATGAAAAACTGTTTTTT	CASRRDRGRATNEKLFF
TRBJ2-5	NA	TRBV7-2	NA	TGTGCCAGCAGCTTTACTACAGGGCTGCGGGAGACCCAGTACTTC	CASSFTTGLRETQYF
TRBJ1-4	NA	TRBV18	TRBD1	TGTGCCAGCTCACCATCAGGGGGCATTAATGAAAAACTGTTTTTT	CASSPSGGINEKLFF
TRBJ1-1	NA	TRBV11-3	NA	TGTGCCAGCAGCGTCCCAGGGGAAACTGAAGCTTTCTTT	CASSVPGETEAFF
TRBJ1-1	NA	TRBV7-2	TRBD1	TGTGCCAGCAGCTACGACAGGGAAAGGCTCACTGAAGCTTTCTTT	CASSYDRERLTEAFF
TRBJ2-5	NA	TRBV4-1	TRBD2	TGCGCCAGCAGCCAAGAGGGACTAGCGGGGAAAAAAGAGACCCAGTACTTC	CASSQEGLAGKKETQYF
TRBJ2-2	NA	TRBV7-7	TRBD1	TGTGCTAGCAGCACGACAGGGCACACCGGGGAGCTGTTTTTT	CASSTTGHTGELFF
TRBJ2-2	NA	TRBV15	NA	TGTGCCACCAGCAGTCGACAGGTGGCGGCCGGGGAGCTGTTTTTT	CATSSRQVAAGELFF